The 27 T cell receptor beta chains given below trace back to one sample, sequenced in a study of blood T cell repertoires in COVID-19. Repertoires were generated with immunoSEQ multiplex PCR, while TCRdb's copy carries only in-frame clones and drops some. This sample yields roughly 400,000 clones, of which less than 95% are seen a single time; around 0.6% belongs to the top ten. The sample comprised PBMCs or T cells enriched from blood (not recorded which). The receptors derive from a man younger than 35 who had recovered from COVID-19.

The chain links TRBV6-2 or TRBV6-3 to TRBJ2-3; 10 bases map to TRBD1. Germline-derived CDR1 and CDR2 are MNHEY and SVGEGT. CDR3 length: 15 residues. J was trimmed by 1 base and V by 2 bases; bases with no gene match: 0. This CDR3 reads CASSYGTGGTDTQYF. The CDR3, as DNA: TGTGCCAGCAGTTACGGGACAGGGGGCACAGATACGCAGTATTTT.

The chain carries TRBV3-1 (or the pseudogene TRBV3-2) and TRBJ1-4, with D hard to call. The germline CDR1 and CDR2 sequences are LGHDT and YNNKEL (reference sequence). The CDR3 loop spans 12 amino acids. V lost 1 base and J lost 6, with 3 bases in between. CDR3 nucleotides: TGTGCCAGCAGCCAAGCGGATGAAAAACTGTTTTTT. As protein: CASSQADEKLFF.

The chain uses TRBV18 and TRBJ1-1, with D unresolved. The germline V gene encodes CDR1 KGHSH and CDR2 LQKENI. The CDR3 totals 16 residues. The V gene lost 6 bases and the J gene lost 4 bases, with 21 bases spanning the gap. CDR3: CASSDRVGPYGTEAFF. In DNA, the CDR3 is TGTGCCAGCTCCGACCGGGTGGGTCCCTATGGCACTGAAGCTTTCTTT. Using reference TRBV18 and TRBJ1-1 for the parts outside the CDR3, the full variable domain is NAGVMQNPRHLVRRRGQEARLRCSPMKGHSHVYWYRQLPEEGLKFMVYLQKENIIDESGMPKERFSAEFPKEGPSILRIQQVVRGDSAAYFCASSDRVGPYGTEAFFGQGTRLTVV.

CDR3 amino acids: CASSHRTGENTEAFF. The CDR3 nucleotides read TGTGCCAGCAGTCATCGGACAGGGGAGAACACTGAAGCTTTCTTT. The chain uses TRBV2 and TRBJ1-1; 9 bases fit TRBD1. With V trimmed by 5 bases and J by 1 base, 5 bases remained unmatched. The CDR3 has 15 amino acids. The germline gives CDR1 SNHLY, CDR2 FYNNEI.

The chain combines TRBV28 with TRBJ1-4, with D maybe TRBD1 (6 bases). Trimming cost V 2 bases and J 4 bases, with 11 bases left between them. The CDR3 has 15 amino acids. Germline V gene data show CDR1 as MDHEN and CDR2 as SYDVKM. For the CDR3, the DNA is TGTGCCAGCAGTTTAATGGACAGCCTTAATGAAAAACTGTTTTTT. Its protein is CASSLMDSLNEKLFF.

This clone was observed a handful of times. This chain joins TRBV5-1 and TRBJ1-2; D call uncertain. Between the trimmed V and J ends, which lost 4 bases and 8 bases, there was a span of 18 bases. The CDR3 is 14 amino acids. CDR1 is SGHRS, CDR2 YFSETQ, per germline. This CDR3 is CASSPRVSPEGYTF. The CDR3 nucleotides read TGCGCCAGCAGCCCCCGGGTGAGTCCGGAAGGCTACACCTTC.

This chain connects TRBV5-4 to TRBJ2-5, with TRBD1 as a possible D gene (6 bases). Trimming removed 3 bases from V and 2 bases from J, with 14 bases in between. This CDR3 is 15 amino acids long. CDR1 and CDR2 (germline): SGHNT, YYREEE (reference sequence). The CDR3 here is CASSSRLGTQETQYF. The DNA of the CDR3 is TGTGCCAGCAGCTCCCGTCTGGGGACACAAGAGACCCAGTACTTC.

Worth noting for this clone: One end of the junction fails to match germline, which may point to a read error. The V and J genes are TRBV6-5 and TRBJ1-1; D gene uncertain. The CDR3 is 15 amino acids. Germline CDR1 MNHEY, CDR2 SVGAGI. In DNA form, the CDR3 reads TGTACCAGCAGTCAGCTACGGGGTTCATGGACTGAAGCTTTCTTT. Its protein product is CTSSQLRGSWTEAFF.

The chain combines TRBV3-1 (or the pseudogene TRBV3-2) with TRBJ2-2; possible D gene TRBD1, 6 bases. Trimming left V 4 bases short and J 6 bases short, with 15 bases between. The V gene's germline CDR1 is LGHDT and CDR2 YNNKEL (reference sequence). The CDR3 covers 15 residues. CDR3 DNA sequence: TGTGCCAGCAGCCCCAAAATACAGGGCGCCGGGGAGCTGTTTTTT. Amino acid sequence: CASSPKIQGAGELFF.

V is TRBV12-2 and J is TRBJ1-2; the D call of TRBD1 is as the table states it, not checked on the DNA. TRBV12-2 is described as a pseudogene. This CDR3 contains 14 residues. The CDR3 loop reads CASRSRGSGYGYTF. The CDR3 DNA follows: TGTGCAAGTCGCTCCAGGGGATCTGGCTATGGCTACACCTTC.

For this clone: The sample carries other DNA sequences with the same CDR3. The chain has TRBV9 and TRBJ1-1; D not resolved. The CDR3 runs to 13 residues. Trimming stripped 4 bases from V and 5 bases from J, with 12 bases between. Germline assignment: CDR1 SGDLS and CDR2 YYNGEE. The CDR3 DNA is TGTGCCAGCAGCCGCACCGGGAATACTGAAGCTTTCTTT. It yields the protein CASSRTGNTEAFF. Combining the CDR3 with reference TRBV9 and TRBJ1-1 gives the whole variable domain DSGVTQTPKHLITATGQRVTLRCSPRSGDLSVYWYQQSLDQGLQFLIQYYNGEERAKGNILERFSAQQFPDLHSELNLSSLELGDSALYFCASSRTGNTEAFFGQGTRLTVV.

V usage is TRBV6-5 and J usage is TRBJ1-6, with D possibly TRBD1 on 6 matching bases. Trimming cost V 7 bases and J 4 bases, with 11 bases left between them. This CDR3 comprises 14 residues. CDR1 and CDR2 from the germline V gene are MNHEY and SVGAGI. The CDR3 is CASTPGEYNSPLHF. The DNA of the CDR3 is TGTGCCAGCACACCAGGGGAGTATAATTCACCCCTCCACTTT.

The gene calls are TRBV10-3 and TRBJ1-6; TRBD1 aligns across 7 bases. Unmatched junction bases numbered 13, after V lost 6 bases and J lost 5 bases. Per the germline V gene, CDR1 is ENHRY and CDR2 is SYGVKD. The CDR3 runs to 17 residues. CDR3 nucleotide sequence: TGTGCCATCAGCCAAGATATGTCCGGGACAGATAATTCACCCCTCCACTTT. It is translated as CAISQDMSGTDNSPLHF.

In nucleotides, the CDR3 is TGTGCCAGCAGCTTACCGACGGGCGGGGTGAGCACAGATACGCAGTATTTT. Translated, it gives CASSLPTGGVSTDTQYF. This chain links TRBV7-9 with TRBJ2-3; D perhaps matches TRBD2 (6 bases). The CDR3 covers 17 residues. The V end lost 2 bases, the J end lost 0 bases, and 15 bases lay between the germline ends. Looked up from germline, CDR1 is SEHNR and CDR2 is FQNEAQ (reference sequence).

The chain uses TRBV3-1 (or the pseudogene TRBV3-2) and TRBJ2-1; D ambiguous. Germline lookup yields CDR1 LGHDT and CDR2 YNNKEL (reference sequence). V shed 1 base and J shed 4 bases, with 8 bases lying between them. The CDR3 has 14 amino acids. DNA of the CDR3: TGTGCCAGCAGCCAAGTCCCCCTGTACAATGAGCAGTTCTTC. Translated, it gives CASSQVPLYNEQFF.

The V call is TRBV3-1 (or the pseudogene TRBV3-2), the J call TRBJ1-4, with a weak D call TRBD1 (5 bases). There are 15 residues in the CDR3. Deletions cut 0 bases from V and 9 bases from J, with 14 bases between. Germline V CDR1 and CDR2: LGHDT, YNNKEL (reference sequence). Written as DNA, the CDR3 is TGTGCCAGCAGCCAAGATCAAGGGGCGCCCAAAAAACTGTTTTTT. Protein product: CASSQDQGAPKKLFF.

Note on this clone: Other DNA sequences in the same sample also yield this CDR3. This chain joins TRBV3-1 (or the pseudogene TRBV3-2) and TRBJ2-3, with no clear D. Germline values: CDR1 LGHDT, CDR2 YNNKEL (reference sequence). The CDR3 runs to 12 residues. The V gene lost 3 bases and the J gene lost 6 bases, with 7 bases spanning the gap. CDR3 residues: CASSHLGDTQYF. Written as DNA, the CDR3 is TGTGCCAGCAGCCACCTCGGGGATACGCAGTATTTT.

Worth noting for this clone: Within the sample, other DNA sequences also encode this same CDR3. The CDR3 nucleotides read TGTGCCAGCAGTTTTAGGCAGGGCCATGGCTACACCTTC. It yields the protein CASSFRQGHGYTF. V and J are TRBV12-3 or TRBV12-4 and TRBJ1-2; TRBD1 might be the D (5 bases). This CDR3 has 13 amino acids. Trimming took off 3 bases at V and 6 bases at J, with 11 bases between the two ends.

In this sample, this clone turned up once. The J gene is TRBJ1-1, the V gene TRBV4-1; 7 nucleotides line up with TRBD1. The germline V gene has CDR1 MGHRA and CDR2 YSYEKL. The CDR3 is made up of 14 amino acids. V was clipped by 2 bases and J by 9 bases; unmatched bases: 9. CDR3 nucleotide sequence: TGCGCCAGCAGCCAACCCCAGGGACAGCAAAAAGCTTTCTTT. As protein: CASSQPQGQQKAFF.

The CDR3 DNA reads as TGTGCCATCAGTCCTCAGGGTATTGAAGCTTTCTTT. This translates into CAISPQGIEAFF. This sequence joins TRBV10-3 and TRBJ1-1; possibly TRBD1 for D (5 bases). Germline V CDR1 and CDR2: ENHRY, SYGVKD. CDR3 length equals 12 residues. V gave up 5 bases and J gave up 7 bases, with 11 bases separating them.

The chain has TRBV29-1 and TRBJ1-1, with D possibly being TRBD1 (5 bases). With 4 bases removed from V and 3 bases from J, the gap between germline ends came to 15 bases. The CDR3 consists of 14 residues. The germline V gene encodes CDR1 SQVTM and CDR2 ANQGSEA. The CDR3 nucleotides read TGCAGCGTTGTCGGCCAGGGAGGGGACACTGAAGCTTTCTTT. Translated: CSVVGQGGDTEAFF.

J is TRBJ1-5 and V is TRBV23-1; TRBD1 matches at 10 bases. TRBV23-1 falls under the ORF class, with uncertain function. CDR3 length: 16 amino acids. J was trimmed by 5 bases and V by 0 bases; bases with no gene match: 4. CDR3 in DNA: TGCGCCAGCAGTCAATCGGACAGGGGGGCGCATCAGCCCCAGCATTTT. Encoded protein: CASSQSDRGAHQPQHF.

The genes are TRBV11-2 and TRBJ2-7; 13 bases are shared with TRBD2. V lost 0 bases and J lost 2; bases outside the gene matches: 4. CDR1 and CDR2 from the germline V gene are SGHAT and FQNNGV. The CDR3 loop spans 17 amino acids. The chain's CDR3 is CASSLDGTSGITYEQYF. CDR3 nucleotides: TGTGCCAGCAGCTTAGATGGGACTAGCGGGATCACCTACGAGCAGTACTTC.

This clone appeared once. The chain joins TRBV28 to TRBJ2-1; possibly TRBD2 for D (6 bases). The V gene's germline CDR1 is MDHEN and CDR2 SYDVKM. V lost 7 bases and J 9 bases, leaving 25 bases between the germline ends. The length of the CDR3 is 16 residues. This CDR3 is CASTPGGTSKGAEQFF. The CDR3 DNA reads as TGTGCCAGCACTCCCGGAGGGACCTCCAAAGGTGCTGAGCAGTTCTTC.

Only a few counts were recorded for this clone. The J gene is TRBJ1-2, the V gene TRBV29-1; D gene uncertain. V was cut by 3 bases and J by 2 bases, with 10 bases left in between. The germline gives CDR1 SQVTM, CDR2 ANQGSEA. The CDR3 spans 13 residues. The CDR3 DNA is TGCAGCGTTGACCGCAGCGAGAACTATGGCTACACCTTC. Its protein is CSVDRSENYGYTF.

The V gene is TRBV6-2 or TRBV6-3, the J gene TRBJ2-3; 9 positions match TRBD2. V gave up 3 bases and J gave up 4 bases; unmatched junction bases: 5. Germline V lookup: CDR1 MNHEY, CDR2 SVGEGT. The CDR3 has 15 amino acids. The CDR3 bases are TGTGCCAGCAGTTATAGCGGGGGCACTGCAGATACGCAGTATTTT. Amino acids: CASSYSGGTADTQYF.

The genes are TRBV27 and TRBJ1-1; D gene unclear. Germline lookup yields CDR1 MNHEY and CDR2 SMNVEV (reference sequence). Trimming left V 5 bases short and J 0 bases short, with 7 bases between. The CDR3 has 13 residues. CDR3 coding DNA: TGTGCCAGCAGTCGCGACTTGAACACTGAAGCTTTCTTT. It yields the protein CASSRDLNTEAFF.